Listed here are 13 T cell receptor beta chains from one sample, sequenced in a study of shared clonotypes between healthy human individuals. The protocol was immunoSEQ multiplex PCR, while the TCRdb copy is restricted to in-frame clones and leaves out a portion. Of some 240,000 clones in the sample, approximately 70% are singletons; the top ten hold approximately 12%. The specimen sequenced was memory CD4+ T cells sorted from blood. Subset reported: CD45RA-negative fraction. These receptors were obtained from a man younger than 45 in good health.

This clone has only one observation. The sample contains more than one DNA sequence encoding this CDR3. The rearrangement uses TRBV7-2 and TRBJ1-1; TRBD1 is a possible D gene (5 bases). Germline V gene data show CDR1 as SGHTA and CDR2 as FQGNSA. CDR3 length: 15 amino acids. Deletions cut 7 bases from V and 3 bases from J, with 18 bases between. The CDR3 loop reads CASNPSAGAYTEAFF. DNA of the CDR3: TGTGCCAGCAACCCCTCCGCTGGGGCATACACTGAAGCTTTCTTT.

This chain uses TRBV6-6 with TRBJ1-4, with 8 bases aligning to TRBD1. CDR3 size: 14 residues. V trimming: 5 bases; J trimming: 5 bases; junction bases outside the gene matches: 4. Germline assignment: CDR1 MNHNY and CDR2 SVGAGI (reference sequence). This CDR3 is CASSGQGINEKLFF. Here the CDR3 DNA reads TGTGCCAGCAGTGGACAGGGCATAAATGAAAAACTGTTTTTT.

J is TRBJ1-5 and V is TRBV11-3, with TRBD1 matching 10 bases. CDR3 size: 20 residues. The V gene's germline CDR1 is SGHNT and CDR2 YENEEA. V lost 4 bases, J lost 4 bases, and 19 bases stayed unmatched. The CDR3: CASSSSGTGDLDCQNQPQHF. CDR3 nucleotide sequence: TGTGCCAGCAGCTCCTCCGGGACAGGGGACCTAGACTGTCAAAATCAGCCCCAGCATTTT. The whole variable domain, remainder taken from reference TRBV11-3 and TRBJ1-5, is EAGVVQSPRYKIIEKKQPVAFWCNPISGHNTLYWYLQNLGQGPELLIRYENEEAVDDSQLPKDRFSAERLKGVDSTLKIQPAELGDSAVYLCASSSSGTGDLDCQNQPQHFGDGTRLSIL.

This chain uses TRBV10-1 with TRBJ2-2; D might be TRBD1 or TRBD2, each matching 6 bases. Germline V CDR1 and CDR2: WNHNN, SYGVQD (reference sequence). V was trimmed by 0 bases and J by 7 bases, leaving 18 bases between them. This CDR3 is 17 amino acids long. In DNA form, the CDR3 reads TGCGCCAGCAGTGAGTCCGGGCCGGGGGCCTACAACGGGGAGCTGTTTTTT. It yields the protein CASSESGPGAYNGELFF.

This chain connects TRBV11-1 to TRBJ2-7; weak D call: TRBD1 (6 bases). Per the germline V gene, CDR1 is SGHAT and CDR2 is FQDESV (reference sequence). V lost 5 bases to trimming and J lost 0 bases, with 11 bases between them. This CDR3 has 14 residues. This CDR3 is CASSLDRSSYEQYF. The CDR3 region has the DNA TGTGCCAGCAGCCTAGACAGGAGCTCCTACGAGCAGTACTTC.

This chain connects TRBV6-1 to TRBJ2-7, with 14 positions matching TRBD2. Germline lookup yields CDR1 MNHNS and CDR2 SASEGT. V shed 4 bases, J shed 5 bases, and the junction held 4 bases outside the gene matches. The length of the CDR3 is 15 residues. CDR3 DNA sequence: TGTGCCAGCAGTGCCGCGGGACTAGCGGGAGACGAGCAGTACTTC. It codes for CASSAAGLAGDEQYF.

A note on this clone: Given the absence of the conserved phenylalanine or tryptophan at the CDR3 end, a read error is likely. The limits of the CDR3 on the DNA are not certain, so only TCRdb's listed CDR3 is given. This sequence joins TRBV28 and TRBJ2-7; the table assigns TRBD2, which was not confirmed against the DNA. Germline loops: CDR1 MDHEN, CDR2 SYDVKM. 13 amino acids form the CDR3, both terminal residues included. CDR3 sequence reads: CASSQTRTVVLAL.

This rearrangement joins TRBV7-9 to TRBJ2-1; D uncertain. The CDR3 is 12 residues long. V lost 1 base to trimming and J lost 6 bases, with 4 bases between them. Germline assignment: CDR1 SEHNR and CDR2 FQNEAQ (reference sequence). CDR3 residues: CASSLVSNEQFF. For the CDR3, the DNA is TGTGCCAGCAGCTTAGTGTCCAATGAGCAGTTCTTC.

A few counts support this clone. The chain is built from TRBV2 and TRBJ1-5; no firm D call. CDR3 size: 13 residues. Germline-derived CDR1 and CDR2 are SNHLY and FYNNEI. Trimming cost V 6 bases and J 9 bases, with 15 bases left between them. The chain's CDR3 is CASRGGSAGPQHF. CDR3 bases: TGTGCCAGCAGGGGTGGGTCGGCAGGGCCCCAGCATTTT. The full variable domain, rest sourced from reference TRBV2 and TRBJ1-5, is EPEVTQTPSHQVTQMGQEVILRCVPISNHLYFYWYRQILGQKVEFLVSFYNNEISEKSEIFDDQFSVERPDGSNFTLKIRSTKLEDSAMYFCASRGGSAGPQHFGDGTRLSIL.

This clone was recorded a few times. The CDR3 region has the DNA TGTGCCAGCAGTTTCGTCCGGGACAGGGGCTTTAATCAGCCCCAGCATTTT. The encoded protein is CASSFVRDRGFNQPQHF. The chain links TRBV28 to TRBJ1-5, with 10 nucleotides matching TRBD1. CDR1 MDHEN and CDR2 SYDVKM come from the germline V gene. V trimming: 3 bases; J trimming: 4 bases; junction bases outside the gene matches: 9. There are 17 residues in the CDR3. Based on the CDR3 plus reference TRBV28 and TRBJ1-5, the full variable domain is DVKVTQSSRYLVKRTGEKVFLECVQDMDHENMFWYRQDPGLGLRLIYFSYDVKMKEKGDIPEGYSVSREKKERFSLILESASTNQTSMYLCASSFVRDRGFNQPQHFGDGTRLSIL.

This rearrangement joins TRBV2 to TRBJ1-1, with D uncertain. The V gene's germline CDR1 is SNHLY and CDR2 FYNNEI. The CDR3 has 13 amino acids. V lost 3 bases and J 4 bases, leaving 9 bases between the germline ends. The CDR3 reads CASSDLVGTEAFF. The CDR3 DNA sequence: TGTGCCAGCAGTGATCTGGTGGGCACTGAAGCTTTCTTT. Full variable domain (missing parts from reference TRBV2 and TRBJ1-1): EPEVTQTPSHQVTQMGQEVILRCVPISNHLYFYWYRQILGQKVEFLVSFYNNEISEKSEIFDDQFSVERPDGSNFTLKIRSTKLEDSAMYFCASSDLVGTEAFFGQGTRLTVV.

This chain uses TRBV14 with TRBJ2-3; unclear D gene. The CDR3 has 15 residues. The germline V and J ends were trimmed by 1 base and 3 bases, with 11 bases remaining between them. Germline-derived CDR1 and CDR2 are SGHDN and FVKESK. DNA for the CDR3: TGTGCCAGCAGCCAAGGCAGGCATTGGACAGATACGCAGTATTTT. Protein: CASSQGRHWTDTQYF.

The genes are TRBV5-5 and TRBJ2-2, with D perhaps matching TRBD1 (5 bases). Trimming removed 4 bases at V and 7 bases at J, with 14 bases between. This CDR3 spans 14 amino acids. Germline-derived CDR1 and CDR2 are SGHKS and YYEKEE (reference sequence). In nucleotides, the CDR3 is TGTGCCAGCAGCCTAATCAGGGATTACGGGGAGCTGTTTTTT. It translates to CASSLIRDYGELFF.